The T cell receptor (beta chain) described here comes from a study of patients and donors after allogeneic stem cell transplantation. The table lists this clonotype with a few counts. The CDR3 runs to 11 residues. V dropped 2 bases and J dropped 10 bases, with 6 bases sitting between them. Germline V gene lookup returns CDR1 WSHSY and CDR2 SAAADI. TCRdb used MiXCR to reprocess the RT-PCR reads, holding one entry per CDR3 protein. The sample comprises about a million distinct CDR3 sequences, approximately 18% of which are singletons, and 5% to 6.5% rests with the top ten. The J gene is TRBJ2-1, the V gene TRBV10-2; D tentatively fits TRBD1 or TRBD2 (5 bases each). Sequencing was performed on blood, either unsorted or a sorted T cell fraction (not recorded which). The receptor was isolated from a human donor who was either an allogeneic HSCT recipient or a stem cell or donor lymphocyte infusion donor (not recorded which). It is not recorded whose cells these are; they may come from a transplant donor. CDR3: CASSEEGEQFF. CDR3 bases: TGCGCCAGCAGTGAGGAGGGGGAGCAGTTCTTC.